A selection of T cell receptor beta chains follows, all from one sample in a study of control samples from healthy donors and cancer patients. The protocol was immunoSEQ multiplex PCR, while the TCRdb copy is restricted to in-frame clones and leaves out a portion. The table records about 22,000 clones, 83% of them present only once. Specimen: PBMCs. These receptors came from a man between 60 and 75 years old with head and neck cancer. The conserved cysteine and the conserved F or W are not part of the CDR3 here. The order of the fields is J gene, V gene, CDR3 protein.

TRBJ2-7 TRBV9 ASSVEQGPYEQY
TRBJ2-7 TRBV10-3 ASGTAYEQY
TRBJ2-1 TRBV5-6 ASSLGPSSYNEQF
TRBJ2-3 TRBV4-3 ASSQVLTDTQY
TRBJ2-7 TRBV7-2 ASSRTETYEQY
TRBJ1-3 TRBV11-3 ASSTMRKSGNTIY
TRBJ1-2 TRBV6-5 ASSPQSSGYT
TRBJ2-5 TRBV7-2 ASSLVGGRETQY
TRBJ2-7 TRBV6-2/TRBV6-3 ASSYWASGEQY
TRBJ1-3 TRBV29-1 SVDQGYSGNTIY
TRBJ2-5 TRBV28 ASSRQDLQETQY
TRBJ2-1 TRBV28 ASSFLDSYNEQF
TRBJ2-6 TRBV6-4 ASSGSFSGANVLT
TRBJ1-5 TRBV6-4 ASSEGSGQPQH
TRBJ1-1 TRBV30 AWSVRAATEAF
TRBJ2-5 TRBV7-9 ASSSPYGTAFKETQY
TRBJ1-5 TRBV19 ASMGGEGGNQPQH
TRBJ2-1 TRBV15 ATSSGSTSYNEQF
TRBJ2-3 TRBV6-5 ASSRPGAGDTQY
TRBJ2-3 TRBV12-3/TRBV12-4 ASSGDHTDTQY
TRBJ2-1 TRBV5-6 ASSSGGGREQF
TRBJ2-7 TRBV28 ASSLGRDRGGYEQY
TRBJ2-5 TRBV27 ASSLISSGGAETQY
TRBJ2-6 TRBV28 AAISSSGANVLT
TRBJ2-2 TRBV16 ASSQLGRDTGELF
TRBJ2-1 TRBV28 ASSSPRNRNEQF
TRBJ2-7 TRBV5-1 ASSPQSGTGLYEQY
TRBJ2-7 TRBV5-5 ASSSGLAGGEQY
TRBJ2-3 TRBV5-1 ASSLASQRDTQY
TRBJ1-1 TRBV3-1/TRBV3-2 ASSQRAAEAF
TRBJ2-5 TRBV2 ASSEQGAEY
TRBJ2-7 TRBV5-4 ASSLDAGTRAYVD
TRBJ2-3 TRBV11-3 ASSSTSGVTDTQY
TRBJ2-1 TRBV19 ASRNRGLYNEQF
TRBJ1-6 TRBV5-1 ASSLEGDSYNSPLH
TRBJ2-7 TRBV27 ASSSRLAGDYEQY
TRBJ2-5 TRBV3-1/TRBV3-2 ASSQEGISGRAVETQY
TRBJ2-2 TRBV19 ASSEGLAGVTGELF
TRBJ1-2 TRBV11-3 ASSLGGQGRYGYT
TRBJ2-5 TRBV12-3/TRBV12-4 ASSFLLETQY
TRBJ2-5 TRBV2 ATSRGNEETQY
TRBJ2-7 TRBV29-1 SVAGYEQY
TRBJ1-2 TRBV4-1 ASSQERSRFYGYT
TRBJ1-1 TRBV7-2 ASSPGGPNTEAF
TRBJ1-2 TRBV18 ASSPEYTGGYGYT
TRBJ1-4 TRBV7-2 ASSFSRPRGAEKLF
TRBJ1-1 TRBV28 ASSLRYDEAF
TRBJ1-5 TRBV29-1 SVGLGQANQPQH
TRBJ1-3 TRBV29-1 SVVRGTGNTIY
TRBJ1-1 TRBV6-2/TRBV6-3 ASSYVVMDTEAF
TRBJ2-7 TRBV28 ASSLGASGISSYEQY
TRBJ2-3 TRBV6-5 ASSYVVTDTQY
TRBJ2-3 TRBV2 ASSGSPQERLAGSTDTQY
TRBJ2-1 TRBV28 ASSFGADEQF